The 20 T cell receptor beta chains reported below all come from one sample, sequenced in a study of T cells in Graves' hyperthyroidism and ophthalmopathy. Amplification of TCR beta CDR3 regions was performed using RNA transcripts as template. First-round RT-PCR with HTBI primers amplified the TCR CDR3 region. TCRdb re-derived calls from the multiplex PCR reads in MiXCR, one entry per CDR3 protein. The data hold 500,000 to 700,000 distinct CDR3 sequences, with 15% to 20% observed a single time. The sequenced sample was blood. The source of these receptors is a woman between 18 and 29 years old with Graves' hyperthyroidism.

This clonotype was counted a few times. The chain has TRBV4-2 and TRBJ2-3; possible D gene TRBD2, 6 bases. The CDR3 loop spans 19 amino acids. The V and J ends lost 1 base and 0 bases respectively, with 20 bases between them. Germline values: CDR1 LGHNA, CDR2 YNFKEQ. CDR3 sequence reads: CASSQGVGPGRTSTDTQYF. The CDR3 region has the DNA TGTGCCAGCAGCCAAGGGGTGGGCCCTGGGAGGACTAGCACAGATACGCAGTATTTT.

This clonotype came up a few times. The V call is TRBV11-2, the J call TRBJ2-4; 7 bases match TRBD1. The CDR3 covers 15 residues. V lost 4 bases to trimming and J lost 1 base; unmatched junction nucleotides: 4. CDR1 is SGHAT and CDR2 is FQNNGV in the germline V gene. For the CDR3, the DNA is TGTGCCAGCAGCTCTACAGGGGTCGCCAAAAACATTCAGTACTTC. Translating gives CASSSTGVAKNIQYF.

This clonotype came up a few times. This chain uses TRBV19 with TRBJ2-2; TRBD1 matches at 9 bases. Germline lookup yields CDR1 LNHDA and CDR2 SQIVND (reference sequence). The CDR3 is made up of 13 amino acids. The junction had 6 bases not matched to a gene; V was cut back by 10 bases and J by 6 bases. CDR3 DNA: TGTGCCACTAAACAGGGGGCAGCCGGGGAGCTGTTTTTT. Protein sequence: CATKQGAAGELFF.

The chain links TRBV4-2 to TRBJ2-7; 8 nucleotides agree with TRBD2. This CDR3 comprises 14 residues. V dropped 1 base and J dropped 6; count of bases not matched to a gene: 5. The V gene's germline CDR1 is LGHNA and CDR2 YNFKEQ. CDR3 sequence (DNA): TGTGCCAGCAGCCAAGCGGGGGGGCTAGGCGAGCAGTACTTC. Residues: CASSQAGGLGEQYF.

The J gene is TRBJ2-2, the V gene TRBV12-3 or TRBV12-4, with D unclear. V lost 7 bases to trimming and J lost 0 bases, with 12 bases between them. This CDR3 is 15 amino acids long. The CDR3, as DNA: TGTGCCAGCACCGAGGAACCATCGAACACCGGGGAGCTGTTTTTT. This codes for CASTEEPSNTGELFF.

This clonotype has a handful of counts. The CDR3: CATSRDRTGRSDTQYF. In DNA form, the CDR3 reads TGTGCCACCAGCAGAGATCGGACGGGGAGGTCAGATACGCAGTATTTT. The V call is TRBV15, the J call TRBJ2-3, with a possible D match to TRBD2 (6 bases). The germline V and J ends were trimmed by 0 bases and 4 bases, with 14 bases remaining between them. Germline V CDR1 and CDR2: LNHNV, YYDKDF (reference sequence). The CDR3 contains 16 residues.

The sample holds a few counts of this clonotype. J is TRBJ2-6 and V is TRBV30; 8 bases map to TRBD2. Unmatched junction bases numbered 9, after V lost 8 bases and J lost 0 bases. CDR1 is GTSNPN, CDR2 SVGIG, per germline (reference sequence). The CDR3 runs 16 residues. CDR3: CARRGGEDSGANVLTF. The CDR3 coding sequence is TGTGCCCGCCGGGGGGGCGAGGACTCTGGGGCCAACGTCCTGACTTTC. The full variable domain, with the rest looked up from reference TRBV30 and TRBJ2-6, is SQTIHQWPATLVQPVGSPLSLECTVEGTSNPNLYWYRQAAGRGLQLLFYSVGIGQISSEVPQNLSASRPQDRQFILSSKKLLLSDSGFYLCARRGGEDSGANVLTFGAGSRLTVL.

This clonotype has just a few counts. The chain uses TRBV5-1 and TRBJ1-6; D unresolved. The germline V gene encodes CDR1 SGHRS and CDR2 YFSETQ. The CDR3 has 14 amino acids. V lost 2 bases and J 4 bases, leaving 7 bases between the germline ends. CDR3 residues: CASSFHSYNSPLHF. As DNA, the CDR3 is TGCGCCAGCAGCTTCCACAGTTATAATTCACCCCTCCACTTT.

This clonotype was counted only a few times. The chain couples TRBV4-1 to TRBJ1-2; TRBD1 matches at 8 bases. CDR1 and CDR2 from the germline V gene are MGHRA and YSYEKL. The CDR3 covers 14 residues. With V trimmed by 4 bases and J by 8 bases, 9 bases remained unmatched. The CDR3 reads CASSPTGVQYGYTF. For the CDR3, the DNA is TGCGCCAGCAGCCCGACAGGGGTCCAGTACGGCTACACCTTC.

In its sample, this clonotype was seen a few times. This chain links TRBV4-3 with TRBJ2-7; 8 nucleotides line up with TRBD1. The CDR3 loop spans 14 amino acids. CDR1 is LGHNA and CDR2 is YSLEER in the germline V gene. J was trimmed by 4 bases and V by 0 bases; bases with no gene match: 2. The CDR3 region is CASSQDRGRYEQYF. In DNA, the CDR3 is TGCGCCAGCAGCCAAGACAGGGGGCGTTACGAGCAGTACTTC.

This clonotype appeared a few times. The chain uses TRBV28 and TRBJ2-3; D ambiguous. CDR1 is MDHEN and CDR2 is SYDVKM in the germline V gene. The CDR3 has 13 amino acids. Trimming took off 2 bases at V and 6 bases at J, with 9 bases between the two ends. Here the CDR3 DNA reads TGTGCCAGCAGTTTACTACCCCCCGATACGCAGTATTTT. Protein: CASSLLPPDTQYF.

There are a few counts of this clonotype. The rearrangement uses TRBV13 and TRBJ1-6; TRBD1 matches 11 bases. The CDR3 has 16 residues. Germline values: CDR1 PRHDT, CDR2 FYEKMQ (reference sequence). V trimming: 0 bases; J trimming: 9 bases; junction bases outside the gene matches: 4. The CDR3 bases are TGTGCCAGCAGCTTAGGACTGGGACAGGGGGTTTCACCCCTCCACTTT. Encoded protein: CASSLGLGQGVSPLHF.

The rearrangement uses TRBV12-3 or TRBV12-4 and TRBJ1-4; D is possibly TRBD1 (5 bases). V lost 6 bases to trimming and J lost 8 bases, with 16 bases between them. There are 14 residues in the CDR3. Here the CDR3 reads CASRKNIRGEKLFF. The CDR3 DNA reads TGTGCCAGCAGGAAAAACATACGGGGGGAAAAACTGTTTTTT.

This clonotype was seen repeatedly, ten times or more. The chain combines TRBV29-1 with TRBJ2-1, with unresolved D. The CDR3 is 13 residues long. Germline CDR1 reads SQVTM; CDR2 reads ANQGSEA. Trimming stripped 6 bases from V and 0 bases from J, with 9 bases between. The CDR3 spells CSVVPSSYNEQFF. CDR3 nucleotides: TGCAGCGTGGTGCCGAGCTCCTACAATGAGCAGTTCTTC.

This clonotype occurred many times. The chain has TRBV11-3 and TRBJ2-5, with TRBD1 matching over 11 bases. Trimming took 0 bases from V and 5 from J; bases not matched to a gene: 8. The germline gives CDR1 SGHNT, CDR2 YENEEA. The CDR3 is 17 amino acids. The CDR3 DNA follows: TGTGCCAGCAGCTTAGACCCCGGACAGGGGGCCAGGGAGACCCAGTACTTC. This translates into CASSLDPGQGARETQYF.

This clonotype has at least ten counts. The gene calls are TRBV7-2 and TRBJ2-1; 10 positions match TRBD2. Germline V CDR1 and CDR2: SGHTA, FQGNSA. V lost 7 bases, J lost 12 bases, and 18 bases stayed unmatched. This CDR3 spans 16 amino acids. The CDR3: CASTPMEGLAQRGQFF. The CDR3 nucleotides read TGTGCCAGCACCCCAATGGAGGGACTAGCGCAAAGGGGGCAGTTCTTC. The full variable domain, with the rest looked up from reference TRBV7-2 and TRBJ2-1, is GAGVSQSPSNKVTEKGKDVELRCDPISGHTALYWYRQSLGQGLEFLIYFQGNSAPDKSGLPSDRFSAERTGGSVSTLTIQRTQQEDSAVYLCASTPMEGLAQRGQFFGPGTRLTVL.

This clonotype was seen at least ten times. The J gene is TRBJ2-3, the V gene TRBV20-1; possible D gene TRBD2, 6 bases. Trimming took 1 base from V and 7 from J, leaving 18 bases between them. The CDR3 contains 15 residues. Germline assignment: CDR1 DFQATT and CDR2 SNEGSKA (reference sequence). The CDR3 DNA follows: TGCAGTGCTAGAGGGAGGGGTGATCACGGGAATACGCAGTATTTT. This gives the protein CSARGRGDHGNTQYF.

This clonotype appeared many times. This chain joins TRBV20-1 and TRBJ1-5; D gene uncertain. This CDR3 has 14 amino acids. Germline loops: CDR1 DFQATT, CDR2 SNEGSKA (reference sequence). Trimming removed 6 bases from V and 3 bases from J, with 15 bases in between. The CDR3 DNA reads TGCAGTGCCAGACGTGGGCAGCTCAATCAGCCCCAGCATTTT. It translates to CSARRGQLNQPQHF.

This clonotype appeared many times. The CDR3 here is CAWSVNRGGNQPQHF. CDR3 DNA sequence: TGTGCCTGGAGTGTAAACAGGGGTGGCAATCAGCCCCAGCATTTT. This sequence joins TRBV30 and TRBJ1-5; the match to TRBD1 covers 7 bases. Per germline, CDR1 GTSNPN and CDR2 SVGIG (reference sequence). The CDR3 length is 15 residues. With V trimmed by 0 bases and J by 2 bases, 4 bases remained unmatched.

This clonotype showed up just a few times. This sequence joins TRBV6-4 and TRBJ2-3, with 8 bases aligning to TRBD2. This CDR3 spans 15 amino acids. V was pared by 5 bases and J by 2 bases, with 6 bases of the junction left unmatched. Per the germline V gene, CDR1 is MRHNA and CDR2 is SNTAGT. The CDR3 loop reads CASSPAGGSTDTQYF. CDR3 bases: TGTGCCAGCAGTCCCGCGGGGGGTTCCACAGATACGCAGTATTTT.